These T cell receptor beta chains were read from a single sample in a study of human T cells and chemical hapten exposure. TCRdb re-derived calls from the RACE reads in MiXCR, one entry per CDR3 protein. The sample consists of under 100,000 distinct CDR3 sequences, around 9.3% of them appearing once. Sequencing was performed on whole blood, taken in connection with sensitization to the hapten diphenylcyclopropenone (DPC). Receptors were obtained from a woman aged 50 to 65 with alopecia areata. Some clones in this sample may be carry-over from other donors' samples. Both conserved end residues are part of each CDR3. A D gene is named only where the DNA matches it firmly. Rows may omit the clone size; those that give it use once, few, many or a size class.

TRBD2	many	TRBJ2-4	TRBV3-1	CASSQGASGIENIQYF	TGTGCCAGCAGCCAAGGCGCTAGCGGGATTGAAAACATTCAGTACTTC
NA	NA	TRBJ1-6	TRBV6-1	CASSEAISYNSPLHF	TGTGCCAGCAGTGAAGCGATCTCCTATAATTCACCCCTCCACTTT
TRBD1	NA	TRBJ2-7	TRBV28	CASSSVGRGTDYEQYF	TGTGCCAGCAGTTCCGTGGGCAGGGGGACGGACTACGAGCAGTACTTC
NA	many	TRBJ1-5	TRBV4-3	CASSQDPRVQPQHF	TGCGCCAGCAGCCAAGATCCCCGCGTGCAGCCCCAGCATTTT
NA	NA	TRBJ2-5	TRBV5-1	CASSLSVGLIETQYF	TGCGCCAGCAGCTTATCGGTGGGGTTAATAGAGACCCAGTACTTC
TRBD2	NA	TRBJ2-7	TRBV30	CAWTPGLGYYEQYF	TGTGCCTGGACTCCGGGACTAGGATACTACGAGCAGTACTTC
NA	NA	TRBJ2-3	TRBV15	CATGSNTQYF	TGTGCCACGGGGAGTAATACGCAGTATTTT
NA	many	TRBJ2-6	TRBV21-1	CASSKAEAPDRANVLTF	TGTGCCAGCAGCAAAGCCGAGGCACCGGATAGAGCCAACGTCCTGACTTTC
NA	few	TRBJ2-7	TRBV21-1	CASSEGSGRFGSYEQYF	TGTGCCAGCTCCGAGGGGAGCGGGAGGTTCGGGTCCTACGAGCAGTACTTC
TRBD2	NA	TRBJ2-2	TRBV29-1	CSVALSGRASGELFF	TGCAGCGTTGCCCTTAGCGGGAGGGCCTCCGGGGAGCTGTTTTTT
NA	NA	TRBJ1-1	TRBV2	CASRADSNTEAFF	TGTGCCAGCAGAGCGGACAGTAACACTGAAGCTTTCTTT
NA	many	TRBJ1-5	TRBV6-5	CASRGGGNQPQHF	TGTGCCAGCAGGGGAGGGGGCAATCAGCCCCAGCATTTT
NA	NA	TRBJ1-1	TRBV7-9	CASSDKGIEAFF	TGTGCCAGCAGCGATAAAGGGATTGAAGCTTTCTTT
NA	few	TRBJ2-7	TRBV7-6	CASSLATDQKRQYF	TGTGCCAGCAGCTTAGCCACAGACCAAAAACGGCAGTACTTC
NA	once	TRBJ1-2	TRBV28	CASRMTPNYGYTF	TGTGCCAGCAGGATGACACCAAACTATGGCTACACCTTC
NA	few	TRBJ1-2	TRBV7-9	CASSLTQGIYGYTF	TGTGCCAGCAGCTTAACCCAGGGAATCTATGGCTACACCTTC
TRBD1	many	TRBJ1-2	TRBV29-1	CSVTGTGTTYTF	TGCAGCGTAACTGGGACAGGGACGACCTACACCTTC
TRBD2	few	TRBJ2-5	TRBV12-3/TRBV12-4	CASSSPGGREETQYF	TGTGCCAGCAGTTCCCCGGGGGGGCGCGAAGAGACCCAGTACTTC
TRBD1	many	TRBJ1-2	TRBV7-2	CASSSLTGTNYGYTF	TGTGCCAGCAGCTCACTGACAGGGACGAACTATGGCTACACCTTC
TRBD1	many	TRBJ1-2	TRBV27	CASSSPGQRPYGYTF	TGTGCCAGCAGTTCACCGGGACAGCGGCCGTATGGCTACACCTTC
TRBD2	NA	TRBJ2-3	TRBV19	CASSIPAGEGTDTQYF	TGTGCCAGTAGTATCCCAGCGGGGGAAGGCACAGATACGCAGTATTTT
NA	NA	TRBJ2-7	TRBV6-5	CASSYSQGYEQYF	TGTGCCAGCAGTTACTCTCAGGGCTACGAGCAGTACTTC
NA	few	TRBJ2-3	TRBV29-1	CSVEGGDMVTDTQYF	TGCAGCGTTGAAGGAGGGGATATGGTGACAGATACGCAGTATTTT
TRBD1	NA	TRBJ2-7	TRBV28	CASRGQGAVSEQYF	TGTGCCAGCAGAGGACAGGGGGCTGTTTCCGAGCAGTACTTC